This T cell receptor (beta chain) was sequenced in a study of T cell responses to AZD1222 COVID-19 vaccine. Overall study results and limits: Targeting of unmutated variant regions was reportedly seen in nearly half of spike-specific TCRs.

To note about this clone: As yet, its antigen is unknown.

This table comes from immunoSEQ multiplex PCR, and its TCRdb copy is limited to in-frame clones, with some not included. This sample yields 90,000 to 120,000 clones, of which over 70% are seen a single time; more than 6.5% belongs to the top ten. The clonotype was recovered from an adult in good health. The material sequenced was peripheral blood, taken on day 0 of AZD1222 vaccination.

The CDR3 protein is CASSLRDRGLGETQYF. CDR3 coding DNA: TGTGCCAGCAGCTTGAGGGACAGGGGGCTCGGAGAGACCCAGTACTTC. This chain uses TRBV5-5 with TRBJ2-5; 12 nucleotides align to TRBD1. Looked up from germline, CDR1 is SGHKS and CDR2 is YYEKEE (reference sequence). V lost 1 base to trimming and J lost 4 bases; unmatched junction nucleotides: 5. The CDR3 has 16 residues. Using reference TRBV5-5 and TRBJ2-5 for the parts outside the CDR3, the full variable domain is DAGVTQSPTHLIKTRGQQVTLRCSPISGHKSVSWYQQVLGQGPQFIFQYYEKEERGRGNFPDRFSARQFPNYSSELNVNALLLGDSALYLCASSLRDRGLGETQYFGPGTRLLVL.